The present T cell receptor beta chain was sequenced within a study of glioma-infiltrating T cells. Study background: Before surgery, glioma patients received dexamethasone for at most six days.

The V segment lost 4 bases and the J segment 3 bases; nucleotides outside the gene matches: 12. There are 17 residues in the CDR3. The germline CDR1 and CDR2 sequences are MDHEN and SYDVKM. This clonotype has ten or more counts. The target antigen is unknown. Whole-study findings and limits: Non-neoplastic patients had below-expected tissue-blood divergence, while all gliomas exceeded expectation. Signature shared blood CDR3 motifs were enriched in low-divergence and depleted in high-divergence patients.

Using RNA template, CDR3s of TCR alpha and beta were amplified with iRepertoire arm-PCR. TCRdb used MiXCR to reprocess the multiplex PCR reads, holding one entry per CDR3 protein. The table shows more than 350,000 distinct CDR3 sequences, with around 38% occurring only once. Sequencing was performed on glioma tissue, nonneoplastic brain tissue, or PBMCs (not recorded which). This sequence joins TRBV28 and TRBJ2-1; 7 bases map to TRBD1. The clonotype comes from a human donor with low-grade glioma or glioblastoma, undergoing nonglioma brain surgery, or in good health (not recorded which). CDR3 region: CASSWLGQGVIYNEQFF. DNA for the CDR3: TGTGCCAGCAGTTGGTTGGGTCAGGGGGTTATCTACAATGAGCAGTTCTTC.